This TCR beta chain came from a study of shared clonotypes between healthy human individuals. Study-level background: A donor's plate count was three for CD4 naive and three for CD4 memory; CD8 naive had two and CD8 memory one.

Clones were read by immunoSEQ multiplex PCR, and TCRdb kept only the in-frame ones, dropping some. Among some 2,000,000 clones listed, 90% to 95% were seen once. About this clone: The target antigen is unknown.

The CDR3 has 13 residues. Trimming shortened V by 4 bases and J by 4 bases, and 10 bases separated the two germline ends. The germline gives CDR1 WSHSY, CDR2 SAAADI. Study findings and constraints: How much donors shared clonotypes was expected to be affected by sequencing depth. It was the non-shared clonotypes that had lower generation probabilities than clonotypes shared by all four donors.

The rearrangement uses TRBV10-2 and TRBJ1-2; D is unclear. What was sequenced was naive CD4+ T cells sorted from blood. Subset of the sample: CD45RA+ positively selected. This sequence originates from a man in his late teens or twenties in good health. The CDR3 spells CASSVQSRYGYTF. CDR3 DNA sequence: TGCGCCAGCAGTGTTCAGAGTCGCTATGGCTACACCTTC.